This TCR beta chain emerged from a study of early T cells in non-severe SARS-CoV-2 infection. Study observations and caveats: Anti-spike CD8 specificities were favored by VDJdb matching, whose results missed private and CD4 specificities.

On this clonotype itself: Its antigen is as yet unknown.

The TCR library protocol was used to attach unique molecular identifiers. These identifiers were attached to individual cDNA molecules. TCRdb re-derived calls from the 5' RACE reads in MiXCR, one entry per CDR3 protein. This table has under 30,000 distinct CDR3 sequences, 4.5% appearing once. With V trimmed by 10 bases and J by 6 bases, 14 bases remained unmatched. The CDR3 has 15 residues. Germline CDR1 reads SGHTA; CDR2 reads FQGNSA. Source material: whole blood. This chain links TRBV7-2 with TRBJ2-1; 8 bases are a match to TRBD2. This TCR derives from an adult who was a healthcare worker with PCR-confirmed SARS-CoV-2 infection or an uninfected control (not recorded which). The CDR3 nucleotides read TGTGCCACCCTCTGGAGAGCGGGAGATAGCAATGAGCAGTTCTTC. It specifies CATLWRAGDSNEQFF.